One and the same sample provided the 10 T cell receptor beta chains below, sequenced in a study of blood T cell repertoires in COVID-19. Method: immunoSEQ multiplex PCR; TCRdb's copy keeps in-frame clones and lacks some. This sample carries about 89,000 clones, roughly 79% of them seen once, and the ten largest clones take 8% to 13%. The sequenced sample was peripheral blood. These receptors were obtained from a man between 70 and 80 years old with acute or convalescent COVID-19.

V and J are TRBV30 and TRBJ1-4, with 9 positions matching TRBD1. Germline V gene sequence: CDR1 GTSNPN, CDR2 SVGIG (reference sequence). The CDR3 is 14 residues long. V trimming: 2 bases; J trimming: 5 bases; junction bases outside the gene matches: 3. CDR3 DNA sequence: TGTGCCTGGAGTAAGGGACAGGGCAATGAAAAACTGTTTTTT. Translating gives CAWSKGQGNEKLFF.

The chain couples TRBV7-9 to TRBJ2-1; a weak D match, TRBD1 (5 bases). The V gene's germline CDR1 is SEHNR and CDR2 FQNEAQ (reference sequence). V was pared by 2 bases and J by 5 bases, with 10 bases between. This CDR3 has 14 residues. The CDR3 reads CASSLISGNNEQFF. CDR3 nucleotide sequence: TGTGCCAGCAGCTTAATTTCAGGGAACAATGAGCAGTTCTTC.

This chain links TRBV6-1 with TRBJ1-5; D uncertain. Germline V gives CDR1 MNHNS, CDR2 SASEGT. The ends were cut back, 2 bases at V and 1 base at J, with 12 bases in the middle. This CDR3 has 16 amino acids. CDR3 DNA sequence: TGTGCCAGCAGTGAATTACCCCCGGGGAGCAATCAGCCCCAGCATTTT. It is translated as CASSELPPGSNQPQHF.

V and J are TRBV29-1 and TRBJ1-1; D remains ambiguous. Germline V gene sequence: CDR1 SQVTM, CDR2 ANQGSEA. This CDR3 contains 13 residues. Trimming took off 0 bases at V and 4 bases at J, with 9 bases between the two ends. CDR3 residues: CSVEDTGGTEAFF. CDR3 nucleotides: TGCAGCGTTGAAGATACTGGCGGCACTGAAGCTTTCTTT.

This clone turned up a few times. The chain links TRBV9 to TRBJ1-3; D uncertain. Looked up from germline, CDR1 is SGDLS and CDR2 is YYNGEE. CDR3 length: 13 amino acids. The V gene lost 5 bases and the J gene lost 2 bases, with 8 bases spanning the gap. As DNA, the CDR3 is TGTGCCAGCAGTGCGCTGACTGGAAACACCATATATTTT. Its translation: CASSALTGNTIYF.

CDR3 nucleotide sequence: TGTGCCAGCAATAGTCAGGGCAGGGCGCGAGAGACCCAGTACTTC. Translated: CASNSQGRARETQYF. The chain couples TRBV7-9 to TRBJ2-5, with D possibly matching TRBD1 (5 bases). This CDR3 is 15 amino acids long. The V end was cut by 7 bases, the J end by 4 bases, with 19 bases between. Germline V gene sequence: CDR1 SEHNR, CDR2 FQNEAQ (reference sequence). Supplemented by reference TRBV7-9 and TRBJ2-5, the full variable domain reads DTGVSQNPRHKITKRGQNVTFRCDPISEHNRLYWYRQTLGQGPEFLTYFQNEAQLEKSRLLSDRFSAERPKGSFSTLEIQRTEQGDSAMYLCASNSQGRARETQYFGPGTRLLVL.

This chain joins TRBV6-5 and TRBJ2-7; 9 positions match TRBD1. V gave up 6 bases and J gave up 2 bases; unmatched junction bases: 5. Germline V gene lookup returns CDR1 MNHEY and CDR2 SVGAGI. CDR3 size: 14 residues. The CDR3 protein is CASRSGTGTYEQYF. As DNA, the CDR3 is TGTGCCAGCAGGTCCGGGACAGGGACCTACGAGCAGTACTTC.

The chain couples TRBV28 to TRBJ1-1; unclear D gene. The CDR3 sequence is 13 residues long. Between the trimmed V and J ends, which lost 2 bases and 4 bases, there was a span of 8 bases. Germline lookup yields CDR1 MDHEN and CDR2 SYDVKM. CDR3 region: CASSLREGTEAFF. Written as DNA, the CDR3 is TGTGCCAGCAGTTTAAGGGAGGGCACTGAAGCTTTCTTT.

This clone occurred once. V usage is TRBV7-8 and J usage is TRBJ2-5; 10 nucleotides agree with TRBD2. Trimming at V came to 5 bases and at J to 0 bases, leaving 9 bases not matched to a gene. The CDR3 sequence is 17 residues long. Germline V gene sequence: CDR1 SGHVS, CDR2 FQNEAQ. CDR3 amino acids: CASSPGLAEKYQETQYF. CDR3 DNA sequence: TGTGCCAGCAGCCCAGGACTAGCGGAAAAGTACCAAGAGACCCAGTACTTC.

V usage is TRBV6-4 and J usage is TRBJ2-4; 14 nucleotides match TRBD2. The CDR3 is made up of 22 amino acids. Per germline, CDR1 MRHNA and CDR2 SNTAGT. The junction had 16 bases not matched to a gene; V was cut back by 2 bases and J by 1 base. The CDR3 sequence: CASSDHKSAGTSGSLAKNIQYF. CDR3 nucleotides: TGTGCCAGCAGTGACCATAAAAGTGCCGGGACTAGCGGGAGTTTGGCCAAAAACATTCAGTACTTC.